Reported below is one TCR beta chain. This clonotype was observed at least ten times. Its antigen target is currently unknown. No clone much larger than this one lies a single base away; base qualities are absent. Looking up the germline V gene yields CDR1 SGHAT and CDR2 FQNNGV. Counted from cysteine to phenylalanine, this CDR3 has 15 amino acids. CDR3 DNA is the only sequence kept; it has 45 bases, read in frame from the first base. V is reduced by 5 bases and J by 2 bases, leaving a spacing of 13 bases between them. Ophthalmopathy patients had moderately to severely active disease, with a Clinical Activity Score of 3 or more, a NOSPECS grade of 4 or more, and a disease duration of less than 3 months. Patients with uncontrolled infections, other autoimmune diseases, pregnancy or lactation were excluded. Diagnoses were established on the basis of clinical symptoms, serum thyroxine and TRAb, thyroid ultrasound, and orbital computed tomography. PBMCs were isolated from around 10 ml of fresh peripheral blood by Ficoll-Paque density gradient centrifugation. Total RNA was extracted with Trizol reagent, and quality was checked on an Agilent 2100 Bioanalyzer.

The TCR beta CDR3 regions were amplified from RNA transcripts. The TCR CDR3 was subjected to a first round of RT-PCR using the HTBI primer set and the Qiagen OneStep RT-PCR kit. A second multiplex PCR round built the libraries, followed by size selection and purification. The libraries were sequenced on an Illumina HiSeq2000 using paired-end 100 bp reads. The original pipeline was this. Raw data were processed with SOAPnuke, discarding reads with adapters, uncalled bases, mean Phred below 15, or no exact constant-primer or identifier match. High-quality paired reads were merged using COPE v1.2.5, and each unique nucleotide sequence was defined as a clonotype. MiTCR v1.1 was used to align clonotypes to the IMGT TRBV, TRBD and TRBJ reference segments. The analysis was restricted to V-J combinations with a frequency above 0.0001, which together covered 98% to 99.2% of the repertoires. The TCS score was defined as F50 (clonal expansion) divided by E x V (chaos), with BLOSUM62-based TCRdist calculated between CDR3 peptides within each V-J. Welch's t-statistics and random forest reduced approximately 520 V-J features to 10 to 15, which were used in a naive Bayes classifier (R e1071). TCRdb took the public reads, trimmed them with fastp at Q25, ran MiXCR for clone calling and kept in-frame beta chains. Rows are combined by CDR3 protein, so each entry shows the most common genes and DNA. TCRdb's processing, not the authors', yielded these V and J calls. Within this sample are about 500,000 distinct CDR3 sequences, with about 15% of them counted one time only. 15% to 20% of the sample belongs to the ten largest clones.

This entry belongs to a study of T cells in Graves' hyperthyroidism and ophthalmopathy (dated by TCRdb to between 2018 and 2021). Context from the whole study: Peripheral blood samples were taken at the time of initial diagnosis, prior to any treatment. The 90 to 100 discovery patients were randomly divided into training and test sets at a 7:3 ratio. In addition, the study compared T-cell repertoires in thyroid tissue and in blood from roughly six Graves' hyperthyroidism patients. TCR V-J signatures able to tell the groups apart were searched for in a discovery cohort of 90 to 100 patients, of whom more than 40 had Graves' ophthalmopathy and around 56 had stable Graves' hyperthyroidism. After sampling, hyperthyroidism patients received methimazole starting at 30 mg daily, and ophthalmopathy patients received high-dose intravenous methylprednisolone. TCR Vbeta CDR3 sequencing of roughly 140 peripheral blood samples (about 45 ophthalmopathy, over 70 hyperthyroidism and some 17 progressor patients) is reported in the paper. Prospective prediction of ophthalmopathy was tested in an independent validation cohort consisting of 18 hyperthyroidism patients and some 16 patients who later progressed to ophthalmopathy. Overall study outcomes, separate from this receptor: Most expanded thyroid clonotypes (frequency above 0.001) were also detected in blood, suggesting blood repertoires may reflect thyroid immune responses. In validation, the model predicted progression to ophthalmopathy with over 60% sensitivity and around 72% specificity, a median of around 6.6 months before onset. Sample size was not statistically predetermined, and investigators were not blinded to group allocation. Ophthalmopathy was separated from stable hyperthyroidism by a 13 V-J signature model, with roughly 88% sensitivity and approximately 81% specificity obtained in cross-validation and 80%/75% obtained in testing.

This TCR was recovered from a young woman with Graves' ophthalmopathy. The sequence links TRBV11-2 to TRBJ2-1, with the D gene call left open. The sequenced sample was blood. The nucleotide sequence is given as TGTGCCAGCAGCCCACCTTATGGAGCCTACAATGAGCAGTTCTTC. Its protein is CASSPPYGAYNEQFF.